A selection of T cell receptor beta chains follows, all from one sample in a study of cytotoxic CD8 clonotypes in ibrutinib-treated CLL. TCRdb's copy holds only in-frame clones and misses some; the assay was immunoSEQ multiplex PCR. The sample has about 300,000 clones, approximately 76% seen once. The starting material was PBMCs, obtained at disease progression, from a patient treated with ibrutinib. The receptor set was obtained from a human donor with chronic lymphocytic leukemia. Each CDR3 is given with its conserved first and last residue. Fields, in order: CDR3 protein, CDR3 DNA, D gene, clone size, V gene, J gene, CDR3 length. D genes are given only for firm matches. Clone size is shown for a subset of rows, as once, few, many or a class of expanded clone.

CDR3: CASSSIGQAYEQYF
DNA: TGTGCCAGCAGTTCGATCGGACAGGCCTACGAGCAGTACTTC
D: TRBD1
size: NA
V: TRBV27
J: TRBJ2-7
length: 14

CDR3: CATSRGGGRGPDYGYTF
DNA: TGTGCCACCAGCAGAGGAGGGGGCAGGGGGCCCGACTATGGCTACACCTTC
D: TRBD1
size: NA
V: TRBV15
J: TRBJ1-2
length: 17

CDR3: CASSQEMEKNYGYTF
DNA: TGCGCCAGCAGCCAAGAGATGGAAAAGAACTATGGCTACACCTTC
D: NA
size: NA
V: TRBV4-3
J: TRBJ1-2
length: 15

CDR3: CSVEGGTSGPYEQYF
DNA: TGCAGCGTTGAAGGGGGGACTAGCGGTCCCTACGAGCAGTACTTC
D: TRBD2
size: NA
V: TRBV29-1
J: TRBJ2-7
length: 15

CDR3: CASRPPDYGYTF
DNA: TGTGCCAGCAGACCCCCGGACTATGGCTACACCTTC
D: NA
size: NA
V: TRBV6-5
J: TRBJ1-2
length: 12

CDR3: CASSWLAGVPDTQYF
DNA: TGCGCCAGCAGCTGGCTAGCGGGGGTTCCGGATACGCAGTATTTT
D: TRBD2
size: once
V: TRBV5-1
J: TRBJ2-3
length: 15

CDR3: CASSREGRGFYGYTF
DNA: TGTGCCAGCAGCCGAGAGGGTAGAGGATTTTATGGCTACACCTTC
D: NA
size: NA
V: TRBV5-4
J: TRBJ1-2
length: 15

CDR3: CASSQEKAGVSYEQYF
DNA: TGCGCCAGCAGCCAAGAAAAGGCAGGGGTTTCCTACGAGCAGTACTTC
D: NA
size: NA
V: TRBV4-1
J: TRBJ2-7
length: 16

CDR3: CASSVPLAGEGDTQYF
DNA: TGTGCCAGCAGCGTACCCCTAGCGGGAGAAGGGGATACGCAGTATTTT
D: TRBD2
size: NA
V: TRBV9
J: TRBJ2-3
length: 16

CDR3: CASSRYQTSAFMNTGELFF
DNA: TGTGCCAGCAGCCGTTATCAGACTAGCGCCTTTATGAACACCGGGGAGCTGTTTTTT
D: TRBD2
size: NA
V: TRBV7-3
J: TRBJ2-2
length: 19

CDR3: CASTKRVGMNTEAFF
DNA: TGTGCCAGCACGAAAAGAGTTGGAATGAACACTGAAGCTTTCTTT
D: NA
size: NA
V: TRBV18
J: TRBJ1-1
length: 15

CDR3: CASSQGRGRYSYEQYF
DNA: TGCGCCAGCAGCCAAGGAAGGGGACGATACTCCTACGAGCAGTACTTC
D: NA
size: NA
V: TRBV4-1
J: TRBJ2-7
length: 16